These T cell receptor beta chains were read from a single sample in a study of control samples from healthy donors and cancer patients. Assay used: immunoSEQ multiplex PCR; TCRdb lists only in-frame clones, some missing. The sample carries around 180,000 clones, around 88% recorded once. Sequencing was done on a sample of blood. The receptor source for this set is a woman aged 25-40 years in good health. CDR3s include the opening cysteine and the closing phenylalanine or tryptophan. A D gene is named only where the DNA matches it firmly. Rows may omit the clone size; those that give it use once, few, many or a size class.

.	TRBJ1-4	TRBV19	.	CATSWNLQEKLFF	TGTGCCACCTCTTGGAACCTTCAAGAAAAACTGTTTTTT
.	TRBJ2-7	TRBV27	.	CASSFGDGSYEQYF	TGTGCCAGCAGTTTTGGAGACGGTAGCTACGAGCAGTACTTC
.	TRBJ1-3	TRBV4-1	.	CASSLLGLKGNTIYF	TGCGCCAGCTCCCTTTTGGGGCTGAAAGGAAACACCATATATTTT
.	TRBJ1-5	TRBV28	once	CASSPRGGGNQPQHF	TGTGCCAGCAGCCCCCGCGGGGGGGGCAATCAGCCCCAGCATTTT
.	TRBJ1-1	TRBV12-3/TRBV12-4	.	CASSASGGRAFF	TGTGCCAGCAGTGCCTCGGGGGGTAGAGCTTTCTTT
.	TRBJ1-6	TRBV4-1	.	CASSLESRAGSPLHF	TGCGCCAGCAGCCTAGAATCCAGGGCAGGCTCACCCCTCCACTTT
.	TRBJ1-4	TRBV4-1	.	CASSVPFLANEKLFF	TGCGCCAGCAGCGTTCCCTTTCTTGCTAATGAAAAACTGTTTTTT
TRBD1	TRBJ2-6	TRBV5-1	.	CASSWGQYSGANVLTF	TGCGCCAGCAGCTGGGGACAGTACTCTGGGGCCAACGTCCTGACTTTC
.	TRBJ1-6	TRBV5-1	.	CASSEQGYYNSPLHF	TGCGCCAGCAGTGAGCAGGGATATTATAATTCACCCCTCCACTTT
TRBD1	TRBJ1-1	TRBV5-5	.	CASSLDLGQGAGAFF	TGTGCCAGCAGCTTGGATCTGGGACAGGGGGCTGGAGCTTTCTTT
TRBD1	TRBJ1-5	TRBV18	.	CASSLGQGAHQPQHF	TGTGCCAGCTCGCTGGGACAGGGGGCACATCAGCCCCAGCATTTT
.	TRBJ1-5	TRBV6-5	.	CASKTLSDRPQHF	TGTGCCAGCAAGACTCTTTCAGATCGGCCCCAGCATTTT
.	TRBJ2-3	TRBV19	once	CASSQGTDTQYF	TGTGCCAGTTCACAGGGTACAGATACGCAGTATTTT
.	TRBJ1-6	TRBV6-4	.	CASSDGLGNSPLHF	TGTGCCAGCAGTGACGGGTTGGGGAATTCACCCCTCCACTTT
TRBD2	TRBJ2-1	TRBV4-2	.	CASSQDFWEAGNEQFF	TGTGCCAGCAGCCAAGATTTTTGGGAAGCGGGGAATGAGCAGTTCTTC
TRBD1	TRBJ1-4	TRBV3-1/TRBV3-2	.	CASSQSGTGDEKLFF	TGTGCCAGCAGCCAATCCGGGACAGGCGATGAAAAACTGTTTTTT
.	TRBJ1-3	TRBV3-1/TRBV3-2	.	CASDSMGVNGRNTIYF	TGTGCCAGCGACTCAATGGGGGTTAATGGTCGGAACACCATATATTTT
.	TRBJ1-5	TRBV6-4	.	CASSAESNQPQHF	TGTGCCAGCAGTGCTGAGAGCAATCAGCCCCAGCATTTT
.	TRBJ1-2	TRBV2	.	CASSEALRVYGYTF	TGTGCCAGCAGTGAAGCGCTTCGGGTCTATGGCTACACCTTC
.	TRBJ2-7	TRBV5-5	.	CASRRVADSYEQYF	TGTGCCAGCAGGAGAGTGGCGGACTCCTACGAGCAGTACTTC
.	TRBJ1-2	TRBV18	few	CASSPPTQGGGYTF	TGTGCCAGCTCACCACCAACGCAGGGTGGTGGCTACACCTTC
TRBD1	TRBJ1-6	TRBV24-1	.	CATRGQAATRSYNSPLHF	TGTGCCACCAGAGGACAGGCGGCAACTAGGTCCTATAATTCACCCCTCCACTTT
.	TRBJ2-2	TRBV11-2	few	CASSRAAGGELFF	TGTGCCAGCAGCCGGGCCGCGGGGGGGGAGCTGTTTTTT
.	TRBJ2-3	TRBV19	once	CAQRVGGPHTDTQYF	TGTGCCCAGAGAGTCGGGGGGCCACACACAGATACGCAGTATTTT
.	TRBJ1-2	TRBV12-3/TRBV12-4	.	CASSPRSGFGYTF	TGTGCCAGCAGTCCGAGATCAGGGTTTGGCTACACCTTC
TRBD1	TRBJ2-2	TRBV7-2	.	CASSLRTGGSGELFF	TGTGCCAGCAGCTTACGGACAGGGGGCTCCGGGGAGCTGTTTTTT
.	TRBJ1-2	TRBV7-2	.	CASSSNRVSNYGYTF	TGTGCCAGCAGCTCCAACAGGGTTTCTAACTATGGCTACACCTTC
TRBD1	TRBJ1-1	TRBV5-1	.	CASSLTGVTEAFF	TGCGCCAGCAGCTTGACAGGGGTCACTGAAGCTTTCTTT
.	TRBJ2-7	TRBV6-1	.	CASSEEWAESYEQYF	TGTGCCAGCAGTGAAGAATGGGCAGAATCCTACGAGCAGTACTTC
.	TRBJ2-7	TRBV5-1	.	CTSSSGSAGLFMEQYF	TGCACCAGCAGCTCAGGGTCCGCGGGACTCTTCATGGAGCAGTACTTC